This T cell receptor beta chain was retrieved from a study of T cell responses to AZD1222 COVID-19 vaccine. The assay was immunoSEQ multiplex PCR, and TCRdb's table has in-frame clones only and misses some. Here the sample spans tens of thousands of clones, roughly 87% being singletons. The CDR3 is 15 amino acids. The V gene's germline CDR1 is MNHEY and CDR2 SVGEGT. J was trimmed by 4 bases and V by 2 bases; bases with no gene match: 1. The TCR originated in an adult in good health. This rearrangement joins TRBV6-2 or TRBV6-3 to TRBJ1-4; 10 bases match TRBD1. The sample here was peripheral blood, taken on day 0 of AZD1222 vaccination. In DNA form, the CDR3 reads TGTGCCAGCAGTTACCGGGACAGGGGTAATGAAAAACTGTTTTTT. Translating it yields CASSYRDRGNEKLFF.